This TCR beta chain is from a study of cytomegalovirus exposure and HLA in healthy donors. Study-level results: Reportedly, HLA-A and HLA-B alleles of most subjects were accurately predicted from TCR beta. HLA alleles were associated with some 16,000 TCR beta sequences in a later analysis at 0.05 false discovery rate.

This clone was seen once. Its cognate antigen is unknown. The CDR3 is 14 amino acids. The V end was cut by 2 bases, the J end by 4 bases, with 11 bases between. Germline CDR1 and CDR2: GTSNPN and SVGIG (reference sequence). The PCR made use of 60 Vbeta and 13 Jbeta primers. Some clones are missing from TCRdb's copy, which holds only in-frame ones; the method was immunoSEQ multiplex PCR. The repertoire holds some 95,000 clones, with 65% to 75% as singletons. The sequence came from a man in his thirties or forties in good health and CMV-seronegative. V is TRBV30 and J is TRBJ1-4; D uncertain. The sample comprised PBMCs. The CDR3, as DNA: TGTGCCTGGAGTCCCGGACTGGTTAATGAAAAACTGTTTTTT. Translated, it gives CAWSPGLVNEKLFF.